This T cell receptor beta chain was identified during a study of cytomegalovirus exposure and HLA in healthy donors. Points from the study as a whole: The study flagged 150 to 200 TCR beta chains as cytomegalovirus-associated. Later analysis revealed greater clonal expansion in HLA-associated TCR beta chains than in equally common others. Reports indicated that the classifier achieved high specificity and sensitivity in diagnosing cytomegalovirus status. Across donors, presence/absence analyses took sequencing depth to be roughly uniform.

With respect to this clone: Its antigen remains unidentified.

The PCR ran on 60 Vbeta and 13 Jbeta primers. Sequencing was performed with immunoSEQ multiplex PCR; in TCRdb, only in-frame clones are kept and a portion is missing. The sample lists about 110,000 clones, roughly 70% occurring once. This CDR3 contains 15 residues. Trimming stripped 6 bases from V and 4 bases from J, with 18 bases between. Per germline, CDR1 MNHEY and CDR2 SMNVEV (reference sequence). The chain couples TRBV27 to TRBJ1-2; tentatively, D is TRBD1 (6 bases). This TCR was sampled from a woman between 25 and 40 years old in good health and CMV-seronegative. The sequenced sample consisted of PBMCs. Here the CDR3 reads CASRYTQGQSYGYTF. DNA of the CDR3: TGTGCCAGCAGGTACACCCAGGGACAAAGCTATGGCTACACCTTC.